The 14 T cell receptor beta chains reported below all come from one sample, sequenced in a study of blood T cell repertoires in COVID-19. The data were produced by immunoSEQ multiplex PCR, yet TCRdb's version contains in-frame clones alone and is incomplete. The sample comprises about 240,000 clones, about 86% of which are singletons, and 3% to 4% rests with the top ten. Sequencing input: PBMCs or T cells enriched from blood (not recorded which). The receptors derive from a woman aged 40 to 50 with acute COVID-19.

The chain is built from TRBV7-2 and TRBJ2-5; tentatively, D is TRBD2 (6 bases). V was pared by 5 bases and J by 5 bases, with 12 bases between. CDR3 size: 13 residues. The germline gives CDR1 SGHTA, CDR2 FQGNSA. The CDR3, as DNA: TGTGCCAGCAGCGGAGGGGTCCGGGAGACCCAGTACTTC. It is translated as CASSGGVRETQYF.

This chain uses TRBV30 with TRBJ1-1; D remains ambiguous. V was cut by 3 bases and J by 3 bases, with 14 bases left in between. Germline V gene lookup returns CDR1 GTSNPN and CDR2 SVGIG (reference sequence). The CDR3 consists of 14 residues. The CDR3 coding sequence is TGTGCCTGGAGAAAGAACGTGGGAGACACTGAAGCTTTCTTT. The encoded protein is CAWRKNVGDTEAFF. The full variable domain, its missing parts supplied by reference TRBV30 and TRBJ1-1, is SQTIHQWPATLVQPVGSPLSLECTVEGTSNPNLYWYRQAAGRGLQLLFYSVGIGQISSEVPQNLSASRPQDRQFILSSKKLLLSDSGFYLCAWRKNVGDTEAFFGQGTRLTVV.

This clone showed up just a few times. The rearrangement links TRBV18 to TRBJ1-1, with D possibly being TRBD1 (6 bases). CDR3 size: 14 residues. The germline gives CDR1 KGHSH, CDR2 LQKENI. V dropped 4 bases and J dropped 4 bases, with 13 bases sitting between them. CDR3: CASSQQGGATEAFF. CDR3 coding DNA: TGTGCCAGCTCACAACAGGGAGGGGCCACTGAAGCTTTCTTT.

The chain joins TRBV29-1 to TRBJ2-2; possibly TRBD1 for D (5 bases). Germline CDR1 reads SQVTM; CDR2 reads ANQGSEA. CDR3 length: 14 residues. Trimming removed 6 bases at V and 4 bases at J, with 15 bases between. CDR3 amino acids: CSVIQGRGTGELFF. Here the CDR3 DNA reads TGCAGCGTAATCCAGGGAAGGGGCACCGGGGAGCTGTTTTTT.

The CDR3 loop reads CASSLRGGGGRSTDTQYF. In DNA form, the CDR3 reads TGTGCCAGCAGCTTAAGAGGGGGTGGCGGGAGGTCGACAGATACGCAGTATTTT. The chain recombines TRBV7-2 with TRBJ2-3; 8 bases are shared with TRBD2. This CDR3 comprises 18 residues. CDR1 and CDR2 (germline): SGHTA, FQGNSA. Trimming removed 2 bases from V and 3 bases from J; junction bases left unmatched: 13.

The chain couples TRBV11-3 to TRBJ2-5, with 7 bases matching TRBD1. Trimming at V came to 5 bases and at J to 3 bases, leaving 6 bases not matched to a gene. CDR1 is SGHNT, CDR2 YENEEA, per germline. CDR3 length: 14 residues. The CDR3 loop is CASSQGQDEETQYF. The CDR3 bases are TGTGCCAGCAGCCAAGGACAGGACGAAGAGACCCAGTACTTC.

The chain recombines TRBV7-9 with TRBJ2-1; TRBD1 is a possible D gene (6 bases). This CDR3 region has 16 residues. Trimming took 3 bases from V and 8 from J, leaving 20 bases between them. Germline V gene sequence: CDR1 SEHNR, CDR2 FQNEAQ (reference sequence). The CDR3 here is CASSFRTVVGAYEQFF. In nucleotides, the CDR3 is TGTGCCAGCAGCTTCCGGACAGTCGTAGGGGCATATGAGCAGTTCTTC.

The chain employs TRBV2 and TRBJ1-1; TRBD1 agrees at 9 bases. V dropped 5 bases and J dropped 4; count of bases not matched to a gene: 5. The germline V gene has CDR1 SNHLY and CDR2 FYNNEI. The CDR3 spans 14 residues. CDR3 loop: CASSPDRGATEAFF. The CDR3 DNA reads as TGTGCCAGCAGTCCTGACAGGGGGGCCACTGAAGCTTTCTTT.

In nucleotides, the CDR3 is TGTGCCAGCAGCTCGGGACTAGCGGGAGGAAATGAGCAGTTCTTC. It is translated as CASSSGLAGGNEQFF. V is TRBV7-9 and J is TRBJ2-1; 15 bases fit TRBD2. CDR3 length equals 15 residues. Unmatched junction bases numbered 2, after V lost 4 bases and J lost 7 bases. Per germline, CDR1 SEHNR and CDR2 FQNEAQ (reference sequence).

V is TRBV5-1 and J is TRBJ2-6; a weak D match, TRBD2 (5 bases). The V end lost 1 base, the J end lost 2 bases, and 16 bases lay between the germline ends. The CDR3 consists of 18 residues. In germline, CDR1 is SGHRS, CDR2 YFSETQ. The CDR3 spells CASSLTVARGAGANVLTF. CDR3 nucleotides: TGCGCCAGCAGCTTGACTGTAGCACGGGGAGCTGGGGCCAACGTCCTGACTTTC.

This clone was detected a few times. The V gene is TRBV27, the J gene TRBJ2-1, with 10 bases fitting TRBD2. The CDR3 extends over 16 amino acids. Germline V gene sequence: CDR1 MNHEY, CDR2 SMNVEV (reference sequence). V was pared by 8 bases and J by 15 bases, with 22 bases of the junction left unmatched. CDR3 bases: TGTGCCAGCGACACGGGACGAAGACTAGCGGGCTTAGGAATGTTCTTC. It codes for CASDTGRRLAGLGMFF.

The sample holds one count of this clone. V usage is TRBV4-2 and J usage is TRBJ1-2; tentatively, D is TRBD1 (6 bases). The V gene lost 1 base and the J gene lost 6 bases, with 15 bases spanning the gap. Germline CDR1 LGHNA, CDR2 YNFKEQ. This CDR3 has 15 amino acids. The CDR3 loop reads CASSQVESGADGYTF. The DNA of the CDR3 is TGTGCCAGCAGCCAAGTTGAATCAGGGGCCGATGGCTACACCTTC.

The chain joins TRBV6-1 to TRBJ1-2; 7 bases are shared with TRBD1. Trimming at V came to 4 bases and at J to 0 bases, leaving 8 bases not matched to a gene. The CDR3 has 16 residues. The V gene's germline CDR1 is MNHNS and CDR2 SASEGT. DNA of the CDR3: TGTGCCAGCAGTGTGTTGCCAGGGGGACCTAACTATGGCTACACCTTC. Translating it yields CASSVLPGGPNYGYTF.

This CDR3 is CASRPTGGAGFYTEAFF. The CDR3, as DNA: TGTGCCAGTAGACCGACAGGGGGCGCGGGCTTTTACACTGAAGCTTTCTTT. The chain employs TRBV19 and TRBJ1-1, with 10 bases lining up with TRBD1. V trimming: 6 bases; J trimming: 3 bases; junction bases outside the gene matches: 13. This CDR3 contains 17 residues. The germline CDR1 and CDR2 sequences are LNHDA and SQIVND (reference sequence).